This T cell receptor (beta chain) was sequenced in a study of blood T cell repertoires in COVID-19. Across the study: From the United States, Italy and Spain came samples of acute and convalescent COVID-19. PBMCs, B-cell-depleted T cells, or T cells were the source of the cDNA or gDNA that made up the material.

The junction had 7 bases not matched to a gene; V was cut back by 3 bases and J by 4 bases. Germline V gene sequence: CDR1 SGDLS, CDR2 YYNGEE. The CDR3 covers 15 residues. Authors' methods: Researchers report that nucleated cell counts were estimated from reference gene primer amplification. Here immunoSEQ multiplex PCR was the method, and the copy in TCRdb shows in-frame clones only, minus some. V and J calls and clone size are as listed in that table; D and trimming were resolved from the DNA. The sample has roughly 250,000 clones, around nine tenths seen once. The sequencing input was peripheral blood. This TCR was sampled from a woman in her forties who had recovered from COVID-19. The chain recombines TRBV9 with TRBJ1-2, with 9 bases aligning to TRBD1. CDR3 sequence reads: CASSESGTGLYGYTF. The CDR3 DNA is TGTGCCAGCAGCGAAAGCGGGACAGGGCTCTATGGCTACACCTTC.